The entry below gives a single TCR beta chain sequence along with its context. The antigen is not known. The data were taken from a study of T cell responses to AZD1222 COVID-19 vaccine. Study conclusions and caveats: Spike-specific TCR breadth and depth rose after two AZD1222 doses. Along spike, vaccine-associated CD4 TCRs were found throughout, with dominance at 160-218 and 743-854.

Generated by immunoSEQ multiplex PCR, the TCRdb table keeps only in-frame clones and is missing some. The sample holds 140,000 or so clones, about 92% seen once. The V end was cut by 5 bases, the J end by 2 bases, with 14 bases between. The CDR3 covers 14 residues. From germline, CDR1 is SGDLS and CDR2 YYNGEE. V and J are TRBV9 and TRBJ2-7; maybe TRBD2 (6 bases). The sequencing here drew on peripheral blood, taken after recovery from COVID-19. The sequence was obtained from an adult who had recovered from COVID-19. The CDR3 sequence is CASSGGINPYEQYF. The CDR3 region has the DNA TGTGCCAGCAGTGGGGGGATCAACCCCTACGAGCAGTACTTC. Full variable domain (outside the CDR3, taken from reference TRBV9 and TRBJ2-7): DSGVTQTPKHLITATGQRVTLRCSPRSGDLSVYWYQQSLDQGLQFLIQYYNGEERAKGNILERFSAQQFPDLHSELNLSSLELGDSALYFCASSGGINPYEQYFGPGTRLTVT.